The 2 T cell receptor beta chains below were found in one sample sequenced in a study of T cell responses to AZD1222 COVID-19 vaccine. Clones were read by immunoSEQ multiplex PCR, and TCRdb kept only the in-frame ones, dropping some. The sample gives about 48,000 clones, approximately 83% of which show up once; around 6.5% is in the top ten. The input for sequencing was peripheral blood, taken 28 days after the second AZD1222 dose. The receptors stem from an adult who received the AZD1222 COVID-19 vaccine.

The rearrangement joins TRBV27 to TRBJ1-4; possibly TRBD1 for D (5 bases). The germline V and J ends were trimmed by 1 base and 8 bases, with 17 bases remaining between them. The CDR3 extends over 16 amino acids. Germline V CDR1 and CDR2: MNHEY, SMNVEV (reference sequence). The CDR3 bases are TGTGCCAGCAGTTTATACAGTCGGGGGGGGAACGAAAAACTGTTTTTT. Translated: CASSLYSRGGNEKLFF.

V and J are TRBV7-9 and TRBJ1-4; D perhaps matches TRBD1 (5 bases). Germline V gene lookup returns CDR1 SEHNR and CDR2 FQNEAQ (reference sequence). V was pared by 6 bases and J by 4 bases, with 18 bases between. This CDR3 has 16 amino acids. This CDR3 reads CASRPDGTNYNEKLFF. The CDR3 DNA is TGTGCCAGCAGACCAGACGGGACCAACTATAATGAAAAACTGTTTTTT.